This is a list of T cell receptor beta chains from one sample in a study of T cell responses to AZD1222 COVID-19 vaccine. Repertoires were generated with immunoSEQ multiplex PCR, while TCRdb's copy carries only in-frame clones and drops some. The sample yields about 73,000 clones, around 88% seen once. Here the sequenced sample was peripheral blood, taken on day 0 of AZD1222 vaccination. The source is an adult in good health. The CDR3 runs from the conserved cysteine through the conserved F or W. The order of the fields is J gene, D gene, V gene, CDR3 protein, CDR3 DNA. D genes are given only for firm matches.

j_gene: TRBJ2-7
d_gene: TRBD1
v_gene: TRBV7-8
CDR3aa: CASSQGDRVSYEQYF
CDR3nt: TGTGCCAGCAGCCAAGGGGACAGGGTATCCTACGAGCAGTACTTC

j_gene: TRBJ2-1
d_gene: TRBD2
v_gene: TRBV4-2
CDR3aa: CASSQDGLAGAYNEQFF
CDR3nt: TGTGCCAGCAGCCAAGATGGGCTAGCGGGGGCCTACAATGAGCAGTTCTTC

j_gene: TRBJ2-2
d_gene: -
v_gene: TRBV30
CDR3aa: CAWMWLGNTGELFF
CDR3nt: TGTGCCTGGATGTGGCTAGGGAACACCGGGGAGCTGTTTTTT

j_gene: TRBJ2-5
d_gene: -
v_gene: TRBV3-1/TRBV3-2
CDR3aa: CASSQPPFQETQYF
CDR3nt: TGTGCCAGCAGCCAACCTCCTTTTCAAGAGACCCAGTACTTC

j_gene: TRBJ1-2
d_gene: -
v_gene: TRBV6-4
CDR3aa: CASSDSGTRGYTF
CDR3nt: TGTGCCAGCAGTGATAGCGGCACGCGTGGCTACACCTTC

j_gene: TRBJ1-3
d_gene: TRBD1
v_gene: TRBV28
CDR3aa: CASSFPQDFDRALGWDGNTIYF
CDR3nt: TGTGCCAGCAGTTTCCCCCAAGACTTCGACAGGGCTTTGGGTTGGGATGGAAACACCATATATTTT

j_gene: TRBJ1-6
d_gene: -
v_gene: TRBV12-3/TRBV12-4
CDR3aa: CASSLDHSPLHF
CDR3nt: TGTGCCAGCAGTTTGGATCATTCACCCCTCCACTTT

j_gene: TRBJ1-6
d_gene: -
v_gene: TRBV3-1/TRBV3-2
CDR3aa: CASSHDPGDNSPLHF
CDR3nt: TGTGCCAGCAGCCACGACCCTGGGGATAATTCACCCCTCCACTTT

j_gene: TRBJ2-7
d_gene: TRBD1
v_gene: TRBV7-2
CDR3aa: CATNDSPGGGEQYF
CDR3nt: TGTGCCACCAACGATTCCCCAGGGGGTGGAGAGCAGTACTTC

j_gene: TRBJ1-4
d_gene: -
v_gene: TRBV3-1/TRBV3-2
CDR3aa: CASSQPTNEKLFF
CDR3nt: TGTGCCAGCAGCCAACCGACTAATGAAAAACTGTTTTTT

j_gene: TRBJ2-3
d_gene: TRBD2
v_gene: TRBV7-8
CDR3aa: CASSLAGLAGADTQYF
CDR3nt: TGTGCCAGCAGCTTAGCAGGACTAGCGGGGGCAGATACGCAGTATTTT

j_gene: TRBJ2-2
d_gene: TRBD2
v_gene: TRBV9
CDR3aa: CASSVGTSGPPFPGELFF
CDR3nt: TGTGCCAGCAGCGTAGGGACTAGCGGACCCCCTTTCCCCGGGGAGCTGTTTTTT

j_gene: TRBJ1-5
d_gene: TRBD1
v_gene: TRBV9
CDR3aa: CASSVEDRVDQPQHF
CDR3nt: TGTGCCAGCAGCGTAGAGGACAGGGTCGATCAGCCCCAGCATTTT

j_gene: TRBJ2-2
d_gene: TRBD1
v_gene: TRBV7-2
CDR3aa: CASSPAGGGTGELFF
CDR3nt: TGTGCCAGCAGCCCCGCAGGGGGCGGTACCGGGGAGCTGTTTTTT

j_gene: TRBJ2-1
d_gene: TRBD2
v_gene: TRBV10-3
CDR3aa: CAISNTRLAGYGEQFF
CDR3nt: TGTGCCATCAGCAATACGAGACTAGCGGGCTATGGTGAGCAGTTCTTC

j_gene: TRBJ2-2
d_gene: TRBD1
v_gene: TRBV5-1
CDR3aa: CASRWDRVTGELFF
CDR3nt: TGCGCCAGCAGGTGGGACAGGGTGACCGGGGAGCTGTTTTTT

j_gene: TRBJ2-1
d_gene: TRBD2
v_gene: TRBV11-3
CDR3aa: CASSLAGEYNEQFF
CDR3nt: TGTGCCAGCAGTCTAGCGGGGGAGTACAATGAGCAGTTCTTC

j_gene: TRBJ1-6
d_gene: -
v_gene: TRBV30
CDR3aa: CAWSGGLVDSPLHF
CDR3nt: TGTGCCTGGAGTGGCGGGCTCGTGGATTCACCCCTCCACTTT

j_gene: TRBJ2-1
d_gene: -
v_gene: TRBV28
CDR3aa: CASSSPYGTRLSYNEQFF
CDR3nt: TGTGCCAGCAGTTCCCCCTATGGTACCCGACTCTCCTACAATGAGCAGTTCTTC

j_gene: TRBJ1-4
d_gene: -
v_gene: TRBV7-8
CDR3aa: CASSPDSGHEKLFF
CDR3nt: TGTGCCAGCAGCCCGGACTCCGGGCATGAAAAACTGTTTTTT

j_gene: TRBJ2-5
d_gene: -
v_gene: TRBV12-3/TRBV12-4
CDR3aa: CASSFGATQYF
CDR3nt: TGTGCCAGCAGTTTTGGGGCGACCCAGTACTTC

j_gene: TRBJ1-1
d_gene: -
v_gene: TRBV4-1
CDR3aa: CASSREGSEAFF
CDR3nt: TGCGCCAGCAGCCGAGAGGGCTCTGAAGCTTTCTTT

j_gene: TRBJ1-1
d_gene: -
v_gene: TRBV18
CDR3aa: CASSPLQGRTNTEAFF
CDR3nt: TGTGCCAGCTCACCACTACAGGGACGGACGAACACTGAAGCTTTCTTT

j_gene: TRBJ2-7
d_gene: -
v_gene: TRBV7-2
CDR3aa: CASSSHDGLDYEQYF
CDR3nt: TGTGCCAGCAGCTCTCATGACGGGTTAGACTACGAGCAGTACTTC

j_gene: TRBJ2-7
d_gene: -
v_gene: TRBV28
CDR3aa: CASSLLPGDVDEQYF
CDR3nt: TGTGCCAGCAGTTTACTCCCAGGGGATGTTGACGAGCAGTACTTC

j_gene: TRBJ1-4
d_gene: -
v_gene: TRBV7-7
CDR3aa: CASSLGSHGADEKLFF
CDR3nt: TGTGCCAGCAGCTTAGGATCGCACGGGGCGGATGAAAAACTGTTTTTT

j_gene: TRBJ2-3
d_gene: -
v_gene: TRBV2
CDR3aa: CASIGTGHGPPIASTDTQYF
CDR3nt: TGTGCCAGCATAGGAACAGGCCACGGTCCCCCGATTGCTAGCACAGATACGCAGTATTTT

j_gene: TRBJ1-4
d_gene: TRBD1
v_gene: TRBV19
CDR3aa: CASSQGANEKLFF
CDR3nt: TGTGCCAGTAGTCAGGGGGCTAATGAAAAACTGTTTTTT

j_gene: TRBJ2-7
d_gene: -
v_gene: TRBV4-1
CDR3aa: CASSQAEADPYYEQYF
CDR3nt: TGCGCCAGCAGCCAAGCTGAAGCGGACCCTTACTACGAGCAGTACTTC